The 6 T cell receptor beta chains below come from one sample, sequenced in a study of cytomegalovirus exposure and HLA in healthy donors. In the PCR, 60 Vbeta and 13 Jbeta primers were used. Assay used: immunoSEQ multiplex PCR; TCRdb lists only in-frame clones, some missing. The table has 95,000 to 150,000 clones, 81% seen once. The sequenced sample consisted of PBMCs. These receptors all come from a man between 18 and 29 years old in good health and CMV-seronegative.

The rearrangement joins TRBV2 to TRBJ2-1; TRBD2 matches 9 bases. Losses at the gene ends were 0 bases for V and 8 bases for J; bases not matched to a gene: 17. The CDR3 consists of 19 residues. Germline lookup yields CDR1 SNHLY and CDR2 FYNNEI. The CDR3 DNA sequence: TGTGCCAGCAGTGAAGCGCCGGGTGTCGGCGGGGGGGCCGTGGATGAGCAGTTCTTC. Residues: CASSEAPGVGGGAVDEQFF.

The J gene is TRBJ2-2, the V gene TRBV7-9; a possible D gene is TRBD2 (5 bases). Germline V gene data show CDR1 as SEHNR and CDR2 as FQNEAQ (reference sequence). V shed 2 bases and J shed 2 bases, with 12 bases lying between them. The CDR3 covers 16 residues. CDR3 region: CASSLIGLSNTGELFF. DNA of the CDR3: TGTGCCAGCAGCTTAATTGGACTCTCCAACACCGGGGAGCTGTTTTTT.

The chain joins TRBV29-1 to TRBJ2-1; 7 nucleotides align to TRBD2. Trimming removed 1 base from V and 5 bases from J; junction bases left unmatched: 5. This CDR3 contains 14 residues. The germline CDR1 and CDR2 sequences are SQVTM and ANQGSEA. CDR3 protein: CSVEVGGVHNEQFF. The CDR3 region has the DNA TGCAGCGTTGAAGTGGGGGGGGTCCACAATGAGCAGTTCTTC.

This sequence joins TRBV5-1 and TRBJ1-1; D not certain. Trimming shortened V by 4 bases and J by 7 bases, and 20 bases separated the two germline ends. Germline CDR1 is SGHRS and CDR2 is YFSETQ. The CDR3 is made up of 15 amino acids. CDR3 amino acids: CASSGGSSISGEAFF. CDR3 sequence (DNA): TGCGCCAGCAGCGGAGGCAGTTCCATTTCAGGTGAAGCTTTCTTT.

CDR3 in amino acids: CASSLRDSGNTGELFF. CDR3 nucleotides: TGTGCCAGCAGCTTGAGGGATAGCGGGAACACCGGGGAGCTGTTTTTT. The V and J genes are TRBV11-2 and TRBJ2-2; D possibly corresponds to TRBD2 (6 bases). The ends were cut back, 3 bases at V and 1 base at J, with 12 bases in the middle. Germline assignment: CDR1 SGHAT and CDR2 FQNNGV. CDR3 size: 16 residues.

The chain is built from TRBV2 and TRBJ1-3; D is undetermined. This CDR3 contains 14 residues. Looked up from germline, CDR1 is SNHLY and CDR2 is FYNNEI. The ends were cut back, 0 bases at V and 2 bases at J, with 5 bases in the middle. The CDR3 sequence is CASSEASAGNTIYF. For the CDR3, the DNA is TGTGCCAGCAGTGAAGCGTCAGCTGGAAACACCATATATTTT.